The 20 T cell receptor beta chains below all came from one sample that was sequenced in a study of blood T cell repertoires in COVID-19 (TCRdb year 2020). Libraries were built with the immunoSEQ multiplex PCR assay. In TCRdb, the immuneACCESS table is reduced to in-frame sequences with V and J assigned. These tables do not hold every clone; where another copy was compared, an unresolved V gene accounts for under half, and the others remain unexplained. This sample comprises about 74,000 clones, almost 85% of them detected only once. The biggest ten clones account for roughly 9.2% of the sample. Sequencing was performed on peripheral blood. The receptors stem from a man in his forties or fifties with active COVID-19.

The DNA of the CDR3 is TGTGCCAGCAGCCAAAATCGTATCGAGCAGTACTTC. This translates into CASSQNRIEQYF. V gene TRBV14 combines with J gene TRBJ2-7; the D is unclear. V gave up 2 bases and J gave up 6 bases, with 8 bases separating them. This CDR3 is built from 12 residues. Germline CDR1 reads SGHDN; CDR2 reads FVKESK.

The chain links TRBV10-3 to TRBJ1-1; D unclear. V was pared by 10 bases and J by 0 bases, with 15 bases between. This CDR3 has 14 amino acids. Germline-derived CDR1 and CDR2 are ENHRY and SYGVKD. The DNA for the CDR3 is TGTGCCACCCTGTCGTCAGTCCTGAACACTGAAGCTTTCTTT. As protein: CATLSSVLNTEAFF.

V gene TRBV6-6 combines with J gene TRBJ1-1; D perhaps matches TRBD1 (6 bases). The germline V gene encodes CDR1 MNHNY and CDR2 SVGAGI (reference sequence). The CDR3 length is 13 residues. Trimming left V 8 bases short and J 4 bases short, with 14 bases between. The CDR3 sequence is CASGGGRFTEAFF. The CDR3 nucleotides read TGTGCCAGCGGGGGGGGCCGGTTCACTGAAGCTTTCTTT.

The chain carries TRBV7-8 and TRBJ1-1; D possibly corresponds to TRBD1 (5 bases). Trimming removed 3 bases from V and 5 bases from J, with 16 bases in between. The CDR3 is 15 residues long. Germline V gene lookup returns CDR1 SGHVS and CDR2 FQNEAQ. The CDR3 loop reads CASSFGGQGVTEAFF. As DNA, the CDR3 is TGTGCCAGCAGCTTCGGAGGGCAGGGAGTAACTGAAGCTTTCTTT. Combining the CDR3 with reference TRBV7-8 and TRBJ1-1 gives the whole variable domain GAGVSQSPRYKVAKRGQDVALRCDPISGHVSLFWYQQALGQGPEFLTYFQNEAQLDKSGLPSDRFFAERPEGSVSTLKIQRTQQEDSAVYLCASSFGGQGVTEAFFGQGTRLTVV.

The V gene is TRBV27, the J gene TRBJ2-4, with 9 bases matching TRBD2. The germline gives CDR1 MNHEY, CDR2 SMNVEV (reference sequence). This CDR3 has 17 amino acids. Trimming took 8 bases from V and 1 from J; bases not matched to a gene: 12. The CDR3 sequence is CASHGLSSGVAKNIQYF. In DNA, the CDR3 is TGTGCCAGCCACGGGCTATCTAGCGGGGTCGCCAAAAACATTCAGTACTTC.

The genes are TRBV27 and TRBJ2-7; no clear D gene. This CDR3 has 18 residues. Germline V gives CDR1 MNHEY, CDR2 SMNVEV (reference sequence). Trimming removed 5 bases from V and 1 base from J, with 24 bases in between. CDR3: CASSPRSGSGFMSYEQYF. The CDR3 coding sequence is TGTGCCAGCAGTCCGCGCTCGGGTTCTGGGTTCATGTCCTACGAGCAGTACTTC.

The rearrangement uses TRBV5-1 and TRBJ1-5, with TRBD1 matching 10 bases. This CDR3 spans 14 amino acids. From germline, CDR1 is SGHRS and CDR2 YFSETQ. The trim removed 4 bases at V and 5 bases at J, leaving 3 bases unmatched. In DNA, the CDR3 is TGCGCCAGCAGCCCCGGGACAGGGGATCAGCCCCAGCATTTT. Protein sequence: CASSPGTGDQPQHF.

This chain joins TRBV23-1 and TRBJ2-1; no definite D call. TRBV23-1 is an ORF for which the function is uncertain. V lost 0 bases, J lost 14 bases, and 14 bases lay in between. The CDR3 extends over 13 amino acids. CDR3: CASSQSGRRKEFF. The CDR3 DNA reads TGCGCCAGCAGTCAATCTGGCCGCAGGAAGGAGTTCTTC.

The chain joins TRBV14 to TRBJ1-2; D possibly corresponds to TRBD1 (6 bases). This CDR3 region has 16 residues. Deletions cut 4 bases from V and 4 bases from J, with 19 bases between. Per the germline V gene, CDR1 is SGHDN and CDR2 is FVKESK. The CDR3 coding sequence is TGTGCCAGCAGCCCAACATTGGGGGCCCGATCCTATGGCTACACCTTC. Protein sequence: CASSPTLGARSYGYTF.

This chain links TRBV19 with TRBJ1-2; D may be TRBD1 (5 bases). The ends were cut back, 5 bases at V and 4 bases at J, with 11 bases in the middle. From germline, CDR1 is LNHDA and CDR2 SQIVND (reference sequence). The CDR3 has 13 residues. Written as DNA, the CDR3 is TGTGCCAGTAGTCCCCAGGGAGGCTATGGCTACACCTTC. It specifies CASSPQGGYGYTF.

This chain uses TRBV11-3 with TRBJ2-2; 10 bases agree with TRBD2. Per germline, CDR1 SGHNT and CDR2 YENEEA. The CDR3 runs to 15 residues. Germline trimming cut 3 bases from V and 4 bases from J; bases unmatched to any gene: 2. The CDR3 DNA reads TGTGCCAGCAGCTTGAGGACTAGCGGCACCGGGGAGCTGTTTTTT. It specifies CASSLRTSGTGELFF.

This rearrangement joins TRBV5-1 to TRBJ2-1, with D possibly being TRBD1 (6 bases). Trimming removed 5 bases at V and 5 bases at J, with 17 bases between. Germline CDR1 reads SGHRS; CDR2 reads YFSETQ. CDR3 length: 15 residues. In DNA, the CDR3 is TGCGCCAGCAGTCCCGGGACACTGGGGAACAATGAGCAGTTCTTC. Its protein product is CASSPGTLGNNEQFF. The full variable domain, rest sourced from reference TRBV5-1 and TRBJ2-1, is KAGVTQTPRYLIKTRGQQVTLSCSPISGHRSVSWYQQTPGQGLQFLFEYFSETQRNKGNFPGRFSGRQFSNSRSEMNVSTLELGDSALYLCASSPGTLGNNEQFFGPGTRLTVL.

The rearrangement links TRBV7-7 to TRBJ2-7; 8 bases are a match to TRBD2. In germline, CDR1 is SSHAT, CDR2 FNYEAQ (reference sequence). V trimming: 5 bases; J trimming: 6 bases; junction bases outside the gene matches: 6. The length of the CDR3 is 13 residues. The CDR3, as DNA: TGTGCCAGCAGCCCGGGGGGGGGAGTCGAGCAGTACTTC. This encodes CASSPGGGVEQYF.

V usage is TRBV5-6 and J usage is TRBJ2-3, with TRBD2 identical over 8 bases. The CDR3 is 16 amino acids. Germline assignment: CDR1 SGHDT and CDR2 YYEEEE. V was pared by 2 bases and J by 4 bases, with 9 bases of the junction left unmatched. CDR3 DNA: TGTGCCAGCAGCTTAAAGAGCGGGAGTTTTCCAGATACGCAGTATTTT. Translation: CASSLKSGSFPDTQYF.

The rearrangement joins TRBV6-5 to TRBJ2-5; the D gene is possibly TRBD2 (5 bases). The CDR3 contains 13 residues. The germline gives CDR1 MNHEY, CDR2 SVGAGI. V gave up 6 bases and J gave up 5 bases, with 13 bases separating them. The CDR3 DNA sequence: TGTGCCAGCAGGGGCCTGACTATCGAGACCCAGTACTTC. Its protein product is CASRGLTIETQYF.

The chain links TRBV21-1 to TRBJ1-6; the D segment call TRBD1 is taken from the table without a DNA check. TRBV21-1 is marked as a pseudogene. There are 12 residues in the CDR3. CDR3 protein: CASSKCDQGYHF. CDR3 nucleotide sequence: TGTGCCAGCAGCAAATGTGACCAGGGGTATCACTTT.

The chain recombines TRBV6-2 or TRBV6-3 with TRBJ2-3, with 14 bases fitting TRBD2. CDR1 MNHEY and CDR2 SVGEGT come from the germline V gene. There are 16 residues in the CDR3. Trimming at V came to 4 bases and at J to 5 bases, leaving 5 bases not matched to a gene. The CDR3 here is CASSFGLAGGGDTQYF. For the CDR3, the DNA is TGTGCCAGCAGTTTCGGACTAGCGGGGGGAGGAGATACGCAGTATTTT.

A few counts support this clone. This chain joins TRBV7-8 and TRBJ1-6; 7 bases agree with TRBD1. CDR3 length: 15 residues. Per the germline V gene, CDR1 is SGHVS and CDR2 is FQNEAQ. V lost 4 bases, J lost 7 bases, and 7 bases stayed unmatched. The CDR3 bases are TGTGCCAGCAGCTCGGACAGGTCCATCAATTCACCCCTCCACTTT. Protein product: CASSSDRSINSPLHF.

This chain connects TRBV14 to TRBJ1-2, with D perhaps matching TRBD1 (6 bases). Germline CDR1 and CDR2: SGHDN and FVKESK. Trimming cost V 1 base and J 9 bases, with 15 bases left between them. This CDR3 comprises 14 residues. The chain's CDR3 is CASSQVRTVPRYTF. Written as DNA, the CDR3 is TGTGCCAGCAGCCAAGTCAGGACAGTTCCCCGCTACACCTTC.

This clone was seen a single time. The J gene is TRBJ1-2, the V gene TRBV5-1; TRBD1 is a possible D gene (6 bases). V was cut by 0 bases and J by 7 bases, with 13 bases left in between. The CDR3 is 14 amino acids. Germline V gene data show CDR1 as SGHRS and CDR2 as YFSETQ. Here the CDR3 DNA reads TGCGCCAGCAGCTTGGATGGGGGCAGGGGTGGCTACACCTTC. As protein: CASSLDGGRGGYTF.